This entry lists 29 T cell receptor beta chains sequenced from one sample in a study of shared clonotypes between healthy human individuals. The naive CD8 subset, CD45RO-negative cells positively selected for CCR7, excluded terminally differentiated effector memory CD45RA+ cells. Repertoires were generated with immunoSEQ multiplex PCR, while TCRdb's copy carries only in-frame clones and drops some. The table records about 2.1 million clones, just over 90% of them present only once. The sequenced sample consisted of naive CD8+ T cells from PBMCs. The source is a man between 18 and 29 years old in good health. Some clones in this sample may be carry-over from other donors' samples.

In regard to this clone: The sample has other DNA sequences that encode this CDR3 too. The CDR3: CASSQGRGTYEQYF. The CDR3 DNA follows: TGCGCCAGCAGCCAAGGCAGAGGAACCTACGAGCAGTACTTC. The rearrangement joins TRBV4-1 to TRBJ2-7; D is ambiguous. V was shortened by 1 base and J by 2 bases, with 9 bases between the two germline ends. CDR3 length: 14 amino acids. The germline V gene encodes CDR1 MGHRA and CDR2 YSYEKL.

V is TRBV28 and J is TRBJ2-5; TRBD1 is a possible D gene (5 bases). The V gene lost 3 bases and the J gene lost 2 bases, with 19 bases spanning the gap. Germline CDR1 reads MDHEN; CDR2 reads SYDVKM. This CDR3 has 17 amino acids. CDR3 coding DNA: TGTGCCAGCAGTTTCGCCAGGGTTCAGTTCTCGCAAGAGACCCAGTACTTC. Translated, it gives CASSFARVQFSQETQYF.

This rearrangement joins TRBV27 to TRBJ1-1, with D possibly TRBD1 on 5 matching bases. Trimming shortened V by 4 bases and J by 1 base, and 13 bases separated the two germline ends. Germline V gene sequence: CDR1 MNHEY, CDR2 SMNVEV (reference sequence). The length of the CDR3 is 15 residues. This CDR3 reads CASSSRGSENTEAFF. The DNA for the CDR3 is TGTGCCAGCAGTTCGAGGGGATCCGAGAACACTGAAGCTTTCTTT.

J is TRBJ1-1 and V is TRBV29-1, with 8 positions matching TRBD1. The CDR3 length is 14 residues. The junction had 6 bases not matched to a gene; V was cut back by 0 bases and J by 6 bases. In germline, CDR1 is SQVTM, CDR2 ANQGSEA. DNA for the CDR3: TGCAGCGTTGAAGAAATCAGGGGGCACCCTGAAGCTTTCTTT. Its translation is CSVEEIRGHPEAFF.

The CDR3 nucleotides are TGTGCCAAGACCGGGACAGGGATCAATGAGCAGTTCTTC. This codes for CAKTGTGINEQFF. This chain connects TRBV2 to TRBJ2-1; 9 bases line up with TRBD1. The CDR3 is 13 amino acids. J was trimmed by 6 bases and V by 10 bases; bases with no gene match: 7. Germline values: CDR1 SNHLY, CDR2 FYNNEI.

DNA of the CDR3: TGCGCCAGCAGCCAACGGGTCGGGACCCTCCTCTACAATGAGCAGTTCTTC. The encoded protein is CASSQRVGTLLYNEQFF. The chain joins TRBV4-3 to TRBJ2-1; D could derive from TRBD1 or TRBD2 (5 bases each). The V gene lost 2 bases and the J gene lost 3 bases, with 17 bases spanning the gap. This CDR3 comprises 17 residues. Germline V gene lookup returns CDR1 LGHNA and CDR2 YSLEER.

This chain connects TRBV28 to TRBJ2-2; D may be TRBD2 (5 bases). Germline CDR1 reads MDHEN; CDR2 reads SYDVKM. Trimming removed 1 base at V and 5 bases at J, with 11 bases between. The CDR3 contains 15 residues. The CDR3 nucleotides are TGTGCCAGCAGTTTATATATACGGGGTACCGGGGAGCTGTTTTTT. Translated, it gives CASSLYIRGTGELFF.

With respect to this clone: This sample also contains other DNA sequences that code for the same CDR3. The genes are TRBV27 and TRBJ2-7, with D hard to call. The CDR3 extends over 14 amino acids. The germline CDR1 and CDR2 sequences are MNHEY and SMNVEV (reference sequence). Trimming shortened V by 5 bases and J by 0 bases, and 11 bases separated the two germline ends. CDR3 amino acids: CASSPRLSSYEQYF. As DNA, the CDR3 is TGTGCCAGCAGTCCAAGACTCAGCTCCTACGAGCAGTACTTC.

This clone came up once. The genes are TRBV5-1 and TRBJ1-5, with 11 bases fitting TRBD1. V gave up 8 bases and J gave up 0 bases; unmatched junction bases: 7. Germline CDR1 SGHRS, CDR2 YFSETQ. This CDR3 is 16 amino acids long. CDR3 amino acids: CARGQGAESSNQPQHF. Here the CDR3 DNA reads TGCGCCAGAGGACAGGGGGCAGAGAGTAGCAATCAGCCCCAGCATTTT.

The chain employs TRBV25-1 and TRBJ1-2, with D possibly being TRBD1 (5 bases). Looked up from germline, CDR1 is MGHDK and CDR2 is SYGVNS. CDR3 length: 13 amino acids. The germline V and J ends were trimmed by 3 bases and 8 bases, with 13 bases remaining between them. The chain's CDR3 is CASSDGGTGGYTF. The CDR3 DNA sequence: TGTGCCAGCAGTGACGGGGGAACAGGAGGCTACACCTTC.

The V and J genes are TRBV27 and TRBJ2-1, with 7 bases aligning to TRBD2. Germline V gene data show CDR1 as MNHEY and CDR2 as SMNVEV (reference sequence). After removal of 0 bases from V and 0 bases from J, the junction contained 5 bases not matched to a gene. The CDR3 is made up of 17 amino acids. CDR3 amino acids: CASSLSRRERSYNEQFF. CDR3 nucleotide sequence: TGTGCCAGCAGTTTATCGCGGCGGGAGCGCTCCTACAATGAGCAGTTCTTC.

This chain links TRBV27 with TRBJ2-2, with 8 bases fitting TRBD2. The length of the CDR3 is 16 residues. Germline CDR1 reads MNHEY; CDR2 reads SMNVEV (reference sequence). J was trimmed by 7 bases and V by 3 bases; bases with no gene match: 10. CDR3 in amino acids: CASSLASGLDSGELFF. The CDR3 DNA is TGTGCCAGCAGTTTGGCCTCGGGACTAGATAGCGGGGAGCTGTTTTTT.

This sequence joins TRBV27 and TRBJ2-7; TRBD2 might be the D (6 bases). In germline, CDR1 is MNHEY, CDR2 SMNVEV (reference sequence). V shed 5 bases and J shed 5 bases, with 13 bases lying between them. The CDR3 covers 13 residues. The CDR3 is CASSGLALHEQYF. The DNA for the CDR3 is TGTGCCAGCAGTGGGCTAGCGCTGCACGAGCAGTACTTC.

CDR3 coding DNA: TGTGCCAGCAGCCCTAACGGGGAGCCCGGGGAGCTGTTTTTT. It codes for CASSPNGEPGELFF. The chain combines TRBV7-2 with TRBJ2-2, with a weak D call TRBD2 (5 bases). CDR1 and CDR2 from the germline V gene are SGHTA and FQGNSA. The CDR3 runs to 14 residues. V was cut by 5 bases and J by 6 bases, with 13 bases left in between. Complete variable domain (other parts from reference TRBV7-2 and TRBJ2-2): GAGVSQSPSNKVTEKGKDVELRCDPISGHTALYWYRQSLGQGLEFLIYFQGNSAPDKSGLPSDRFSAERTGGSVSTLTIQRTQQEDSAVYLCASSPNGEPGELFFGEGSRLTVL.

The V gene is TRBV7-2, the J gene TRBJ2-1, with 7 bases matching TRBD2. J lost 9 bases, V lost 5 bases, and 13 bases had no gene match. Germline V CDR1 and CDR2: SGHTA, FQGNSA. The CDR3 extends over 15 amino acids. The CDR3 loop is CASSLLGTTTIEQFF. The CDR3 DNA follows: TGTGCCAGCAGCCTCCTCGGGACTACTACAATTGAGCAGTTCTTC. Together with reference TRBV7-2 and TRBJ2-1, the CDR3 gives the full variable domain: GAGVSQSPSNKVTEKGKDVELRCDPISGHTALYWYRQSLGQGLEFLIYFQGNSAPDKSGLPSDRFSAERTGGSVSTLTIQRTQQEDSAVYLCASSLLGTTTIEQFFGPGTRLTVL.

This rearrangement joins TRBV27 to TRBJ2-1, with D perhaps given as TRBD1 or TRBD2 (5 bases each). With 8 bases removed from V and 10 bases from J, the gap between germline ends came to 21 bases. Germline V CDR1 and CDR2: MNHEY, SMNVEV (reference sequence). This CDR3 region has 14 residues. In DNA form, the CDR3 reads TGTGCCAGCTCTAGCTTACTGGGACCCAACGAGCAGTTCTTC. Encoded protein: CASSSLLGPNEQFF.

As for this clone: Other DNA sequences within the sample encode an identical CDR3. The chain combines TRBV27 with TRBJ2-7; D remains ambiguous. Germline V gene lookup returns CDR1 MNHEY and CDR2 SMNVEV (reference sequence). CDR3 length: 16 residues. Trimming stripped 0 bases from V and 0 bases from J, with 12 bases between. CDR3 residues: CASSLSLGTVSYEQYF. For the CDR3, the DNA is TGTGCCAGCAGTTTATCGCTAGGCACGGTCTCCTACGAGCAGTACTTC.

In DNA, the CDR3 is TGTGCCAGCAGTTTGACAGGGCGGGACTATGGCTACACCTTC. Translation: CASSLTGRDYGYTF. This chain joins TRBV28 and TRBJ1-2; 7 positions match TRBD1. CDR1 and CDR2 from the germline V gene are MDHEN and SYDVKM. J was trimmed by 3 bases and V by 3 bases; bases with no gene match: 4. The CDR3 loop spans 14 amino acids.

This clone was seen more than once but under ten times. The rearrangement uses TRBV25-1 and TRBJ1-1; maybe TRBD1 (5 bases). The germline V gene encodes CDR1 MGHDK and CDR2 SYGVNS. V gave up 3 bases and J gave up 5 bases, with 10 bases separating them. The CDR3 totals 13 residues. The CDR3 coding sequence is TGTGCCAGCAGTGAGCTTGGGGCAACTGAAGCTTTCTTT. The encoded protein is CASSELGATEAFF.

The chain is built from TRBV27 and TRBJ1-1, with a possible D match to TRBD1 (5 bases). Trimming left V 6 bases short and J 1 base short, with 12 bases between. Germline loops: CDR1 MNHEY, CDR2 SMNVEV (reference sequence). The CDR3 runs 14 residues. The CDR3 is CASRLSGTNTEAFF. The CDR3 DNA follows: TGTGCCAGCAGACTCTCCGGGACGAACACTGAAGCTTTCTTT.

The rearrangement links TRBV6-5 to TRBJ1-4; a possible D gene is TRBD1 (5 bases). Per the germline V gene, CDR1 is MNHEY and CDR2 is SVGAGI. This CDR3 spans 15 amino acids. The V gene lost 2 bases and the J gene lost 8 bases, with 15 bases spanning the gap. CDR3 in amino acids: CASSYLAEGPEKLFF. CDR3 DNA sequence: TGTGCCAGCAGTTACCTGGCTGAGGGGCCCGAAAAACTGTTTTTT.

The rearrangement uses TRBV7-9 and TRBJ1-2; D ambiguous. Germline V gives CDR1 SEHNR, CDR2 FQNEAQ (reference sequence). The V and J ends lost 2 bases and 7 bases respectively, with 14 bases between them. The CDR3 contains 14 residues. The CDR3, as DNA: TGTGCCAGCAGCTTACAGTCCACCTTCCCTGGCTACACCTTC. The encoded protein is CASSLQSTFPGYTF. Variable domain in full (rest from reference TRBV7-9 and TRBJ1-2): DTGVSQNPRHKITKRGQNVTFRCDPISEHNRLYWYRQTLGQGPEFLTYFQNEAQLEKSRLLSDRFSAERPKGSFSTLEIQRTEQGDSAMYLCASSLQSTFPGYTFGSGTRLTVV.

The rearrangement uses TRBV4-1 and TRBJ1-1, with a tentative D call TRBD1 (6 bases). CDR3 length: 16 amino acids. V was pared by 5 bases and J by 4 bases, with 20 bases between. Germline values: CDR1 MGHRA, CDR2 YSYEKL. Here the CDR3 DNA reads TGCGCCAGCAGCGTCAGTCTCAGGGGCGCTGGCACTGAAGCTTTCTTT. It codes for CASSVSLRGAGTEAFF.

CDR3 amino acids: CASSLWAAGNTIYF. CDR3 coding DNA: TGTGCCAGCAGCTTGTGGGCGGCTGGAAACACCATATATTTT. This sequence joins TRBV5-4 and TRBJ1-3, with D hard to call. This CDR3 contains 14 residues. Germline lookup yields CDR1 SGHNT and CDR2 YYREEE (reference sequence). V was cut by 1 base and J by 2 bases, with 7 bases left in between. The full variable domain, in which reference TRBV5-4 and TRBJ1-3 provide the parts outside the CDR3, is ETGVTQSPTHLIKTRGQQVTLRCSSQSGHNTVSWYQQALGQGPQFIFQYYREEENGRGNFPPRFSGLQFPNYSSELNVNALELDDSALYLCASSLWAAGNTIYFGEGSWLTVV.

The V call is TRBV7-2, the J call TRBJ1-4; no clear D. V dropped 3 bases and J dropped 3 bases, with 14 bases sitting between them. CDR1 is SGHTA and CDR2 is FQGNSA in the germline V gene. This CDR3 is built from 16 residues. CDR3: CASSLLLNTPNEKLFF. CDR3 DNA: TGTGCCAGCAGCTTGCTACTCAACACTCCTAATGAAAAACTGTTTTTT.

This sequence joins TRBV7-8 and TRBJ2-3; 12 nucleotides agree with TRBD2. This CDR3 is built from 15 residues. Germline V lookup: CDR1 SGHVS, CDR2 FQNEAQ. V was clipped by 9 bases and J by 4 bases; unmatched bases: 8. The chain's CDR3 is CASCRLAGVSDTQYF. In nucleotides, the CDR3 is TGTGCCAGTTGTAGACTAGCGGGAGTTTCAGATACGCAGTATTTT.

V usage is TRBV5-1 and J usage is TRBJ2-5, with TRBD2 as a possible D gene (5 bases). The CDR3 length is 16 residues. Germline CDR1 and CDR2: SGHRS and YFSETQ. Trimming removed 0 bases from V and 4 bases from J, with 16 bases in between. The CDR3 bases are TGCGCCAGCAGCTTGGGGCAGCGGCCGTTGGGAGAGACCCAGTACTTC. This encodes CASSLGQRPLGETQYF.

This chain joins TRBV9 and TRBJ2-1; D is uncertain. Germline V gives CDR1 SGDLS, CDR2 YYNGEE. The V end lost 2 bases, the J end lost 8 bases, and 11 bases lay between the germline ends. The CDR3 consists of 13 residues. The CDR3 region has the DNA TGTGCCAGCAGCGTCCCGAACCGCGATGAGCAGTTCTTC. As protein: CASSVPNRDEQFF.

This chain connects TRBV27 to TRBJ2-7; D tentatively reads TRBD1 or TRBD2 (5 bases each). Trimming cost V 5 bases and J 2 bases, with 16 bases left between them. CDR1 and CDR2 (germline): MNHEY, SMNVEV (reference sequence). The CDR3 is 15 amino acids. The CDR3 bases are TGTGCCAGCAGTCGGGGCCGGGTCGGACCCTACGAGCAGTACTTC. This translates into CASSRGRVGPYEQYF.